This T cell receptor (beta chain) was recorded in a study of blood T cells in healthy people across ages. Study conclusions and caveats: TCR beta diversity, measured per million T cells, fell in a roughly linear way with age.

On this clonotype itself: Its antigen is not identified.

PCR was performed a second time for about 6 to 11 cycles using a sample-barcoded 5' primer and a J-beta primer mix. All cDNA molecules were each tagged by a template-switch adaptor with 12 random nucleotides. Sequencing of every sample gave 3 million or more CDR3-containing paired-end reads. TCRdb called the 5' RACE reads again in MiXCR, with one record for every CDR3 protein. Of 550,000 to 650,000 distinct CDR3 sequences in the sample, approximately 30% were seen once. V lost 0 bases and J lost 2, with 10 bases in between. The germline CDR1 and CDR2 sequences are SGHRS and YFSETQ. The CDR3 contains 15 residues.

The receptor was isolated from a woman of 80 years or more in good health. This chain connects TRBV5-1 to TRBJ2-3; D may be TRBD1 (5 bases). Sample: blood. The CDR3 DNA follows: TGCGCCAGCAGCTTGGACAGGCCGATCACAGATACGCAGTATTTT. The encoded protein is CASSLDRPITDTQYF.